The 4 T cell receptor beta chains below all came from one sample that was sequenced in a study of blood T cells in healthy people across ages. Primers used in a second PCR of roughly 7 to 11 cycles were a sample-barcoded 5' primer and a J-beta primer mix. TCRdb re-called the 5' RACE reads through MiXCR, storing one row per CDR3 protein. The sample has 700,000 or so distinct CDR3 sequences; 40% to 45% are singletons. Sequenced material: blood. These receptors were obtained from a man of 80 years or more in good health.

The chain is built from TRBV4-1 and TRBJ2-5; D possibly uses TRBD1 or TRBD2 (6 bases each). Trimming removed 0 bases from V and 1 base from J, with 15 bases in between. The CDR3 extends over 17 amino acids. Germline lookup yields CDR1 MGHRA and CDR2 YSYEKL. CDR3 nucleotides: TGCGCCAGCAGCCAAGAGGGCGAAGGGGGGCCCCAAGAGACCCAGTACTTC. This gives the protein CASSQEGEGGPQETQYF.

The chain employs TRBV7-9 and TRBJ2-3; D perhaps matches TRBD1 (5 bases). This CDR3 region has 14 residues. The germline gives CDR1 SEHNR, CDR2 FQNEAQ (reference sequence). V gave up 7 bases and J gave up 2 bases, with 13 bases separating them. The CDR3 DNA reads as TGTGCCAGCACCCAGGACACCAACACAGATACGCAGTATTTT. Its protein product is CASTQDTNTDTQYF.

This clonotype came up once. V and J are TRBV7-2 and TRBJ2-7, with D possibly matching TRBD2 (6 bases). This CDR3 has 15 amino acids. CDR1 SGHTA and CDR2 FQGNSA come from the germline V gene. V lost 6 bases and J 3 bases, leaving 18 bases between the germline ends. The CDR3 protein is CASRVNPGSHYEQYF. The CDR3, as DNA: TGTGCCAGCAGAGTAAATCCCGGGAGCCACTACGAGCAGTACTTC.

The gene calls are TRBV7-9 and TRBJ1-1; a possible D gene is TRBD1 (6 bases). CDR1 and CDR2 from the germline V gene are SEHNR and FQNEAQ (reference sequence). V was pared by 8 bases and J by 4 bases, with 20 bases between. This CDR3 spans 15 amino acids. The CDR3 coding sequence is TGTGCCAGCGGCAGAGGGGGACTGACGGCCACTGAAGCTTTCTTT. Protein product: CASGRGGLTATEAFF.